This record covers a single T cell receptor (beta chain). What it binds is unknown. Sequence at one end of the junction differs from germline and may be a read error. Time point indicated: blood at routine non-recurrence follow-up after resection. No cell sorting; template was whole RNA from tumor, lung tissue or PBMC. TCR cDNA molecules were tagged individually, and each one carried a unique molecular identifier. In TCRdb, the 5' RACE reads were re-called with MiXCR into one record per CDR3 protein. The table includes about 43,000 distinct CDR3 sequences, approximately 24% detected once. This sample was included in a study of spatial heterogeneity in lung cancer. Study information: Median follow-up for sequenced PBMC samples was 2 to 3 years after resection, when such samples existed.

Study-wide points: Ubiquitous expanded tumor TCRs were observed in blood more at resection than follow-up.

The TCR was taken from a female donor with early-stage non-small cell lung cancer. This material consisted of PBMCs, taken at follow-up.

DNA for the CDR3: TGTGCCAGCAGCAAAGAGGTACCGGGCTCTGAAGCTTTCTTT. This translates into CASSKEVPGSEAFF. The rearrangement links TRBV14 to TRBJ1-1; D is unresolved. CDR1 SGHDN and CDR2 FVKESK come from the germline V gene. This CDR3 region has 14 residues.